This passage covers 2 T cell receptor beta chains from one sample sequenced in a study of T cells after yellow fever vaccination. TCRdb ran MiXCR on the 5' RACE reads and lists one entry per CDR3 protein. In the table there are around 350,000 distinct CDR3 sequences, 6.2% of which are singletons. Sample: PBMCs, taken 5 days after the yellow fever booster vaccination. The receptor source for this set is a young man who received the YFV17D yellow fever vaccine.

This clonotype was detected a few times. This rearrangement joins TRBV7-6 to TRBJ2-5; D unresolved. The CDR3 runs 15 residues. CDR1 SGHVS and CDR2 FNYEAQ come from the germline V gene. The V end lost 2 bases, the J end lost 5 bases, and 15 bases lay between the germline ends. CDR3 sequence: CASSLNPQVWETQYF. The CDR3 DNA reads TGTGCCAGCAGCTTAAACCCCCAGGTTTGGGAGACCCAGTACTTC.

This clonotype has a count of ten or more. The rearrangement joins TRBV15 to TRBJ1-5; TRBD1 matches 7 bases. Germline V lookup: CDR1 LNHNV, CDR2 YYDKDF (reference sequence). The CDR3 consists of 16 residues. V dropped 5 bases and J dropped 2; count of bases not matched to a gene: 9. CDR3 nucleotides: TGTGCCACCAGCGGAGGGGGCAGGGGTGGCAATCAGCCCCAGCATTTT. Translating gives CATSGGGRGGNQPQHF.